These 27 T cell receptor beta chains originate from one sample sequenced in a study of blood T cell repertoires in COVID-19. The table came from immunoSEQ multiplex PCR; TCRdb's copy has only in-frame clones and leaves some out. This table holds some 82,000 clones, approximately 81% found once. Material for sequencing was peripheral blood. The origin of the receptors is an elderly man with acute or convalescent COVID-19.

The gene calls are TRBV28 and TRBJ1-5, with unresolved D. This CDR3 has 15 residues. Trimming took off 3 bases at V and 7 bases at J, with 16 bases between the two ends. The V gene's germline CDR1 is MDHEN and CDR2 SYDVKM. CDR3: CASSFARGVGQPQHF. The CDR3 coding sequence is TGTGCCAGCAGTTTTGCCCGCGGGGTTGGGCAGCCCCAGCATTTT.

The CDR3 reads CASSLARFANTGELFF. Written as DNA, the CDR3 is TGCGCCAGCAGCCTAGCGCGCTTCGCGAACACCGGGGAGCTGTTTTTT. V and J are TRBV4-1 and TRBJ2-2; D is possibly TRBD2 (5 bases). The CDR3 contains 16 residues. Germline CDR1 and CDR2: MGHRA and YSYEKL. V was cut by 4 bases and J by 0 bases, with 12 bases left in between.

The rearrangement links TRBV7-9 to TRBJ1-1, with 9 bases lining up with TRBD1. Germline trimming cut 4 bases from V and 9 bases from J; bases unmatched to any gene: 9. The CDR3 is 14 residues long. Looked up from germline, CDR1 is SEHNR and CDR2 is FQNEAQ (reference sequence). CDR3 coding DNA: TGTGCCAGCAGCTCTTGGACAGGGGATAGAAAAGCTTTCTTT. This codes for CASSSWTGDRKAFF.

The chain recombines TRBV2 with TRBJ2-7; TRBD1 matches 7 bases. CDR1 is SNHLY and CDR2 is FYNNEI in the germline V gene. J was trimmed by 4 bases and V by 5 bases; bases with no gene match: 8. The CDR3 has 14 amino acids. CDR3 residues: CASSWDSMEYEQYF. CDR3 nucleotides: TGTGCCAGCAGTTGGGACAGCATGGAGTACGAGCAGTACTTC.

This clone showed up just a few times. The chain has TRBV4-2 and TRBJ2-1; 7 bases match TRBD2. Germline V gene lookup returns CDR1 LGHNA and CDR2 YNFKEQ. This CDR3 contains 14 residues. Trimming removed 0 bases from V and 4 bases from J; junction bases left unmatched: 0. The CDR3 nucleotides read TGTGCCAGCAGCCAAGAACTAGCGTACAATGAGCAGTTCTTC. Amino acid sequence: CASSQELAYNEQFF.

This clone appeared a single time. This rearrangement joins TRBV7-8 to TRBJ2-7; 8 positions agree with TRBD1. Germline V gene sequence: CDR1 SGHVS, CDR2 FQNEAQ. This CDR3 comprises 15 residues. The trim removed 7 bases at V and 2 bases at J, leaving 10 bases unmatched. This CDR3 reads CASTPTGARTYEQYF. CDR3 sequence (DNA): TGTGCCAGCACCCCGACAGGGGCTAGGACCTACGAGCAGTACTTC.

This clone was picked up a small number of times. J is TRBJ1-1 and V is TRBV6-5; no firm D call. The CDR3 runs 13 residues. Per the germline V gene, CDR1 is MNHEY and CDR2 is SVGAGI. Trimming removed 7 bases from V and 1 base from J, with 10 bases in between. CDR3 loop: CASTERENTEAFF. The CDR3 DNA follows: TGTGCCAGCACGGAGAGGGAGAACACTGAAGCTTTCTTT.

This sequence joins TRBV7-9 and TRBJ2-7, with 13 bases that match TRBD2. V lost 4 bases to trimming and J lost 6 bases; unmatched junction nucleotides: 6. The CDR3 consists of 15 residues. From germline, CDR1 is SEHNR and CDR2 FQNEAQ (reference sequence). The CDR3 spells CASSYTSGRATEQYF. The CDR3 nucleotides are TGTGCCAGCAGCTATACTAGCGGGAGGGCCACCGAGCAGTACTTC.

The V call is TRBV27, the J call TRBJ2-1, with TRBD2 identical over 14 bases. This CDR3 is built from 16 residues. Germline CDR1 is MNHEY and CDR2 is SMNVEV (reference sequence). J gave up 9 bases and V 5 bases, and 9 bases lay outside the gene matches. In DNA, the CDR3 is TGTGCCAGCAGTCCCGGGGTGGGACTAGCGGGAGTTGAGCAGTTCTTC. Translating it yields CASSPGVGLAGVEQFF.

The chain carries TRBV5-1 and TRBJ2-1; TRBD2 matches at 10 bases. The CDR3 totals 15 residues. Trimming took 0 bases from V and 4 from J; bases not matched to a gene: 1. Germline CDR1 and CDR2: SGHRS and YFSETQ. The CDR3 DNA reads TGCGCCAGCAGCTTGGCTAGCGGGGGATACAATGAGCAGTTCTTC. Translating gives CASSLASGGYNEQFF.

The chain links TRBV30 to TRBJ1-6, with TRBD1 matching over 9 bases. V lost 3 bases to trimming and J lost 9 bases; unmatched junction nucleotides: 3. The CDR3 spans 13 residues. Germline CDR1 GTSNPN, CDR2 SVGIG (reference sequence). The CDR3 coding sequence is TGTGCCTGGAGCACAGGGGGCTTTTCACCCCTCCACTTT. This encodes CAWSTGGFSPLHF.

The J gene is TRBJ2-3, the V gene TRBV3-1 (or the pseudogene TRBV3-2), with TRBD1 as a possible D gene (7 bases). The CDR3 length is 15 residues. The V and J ends lost 4 bases and 2 bases respectively, with 13 bases between them. CDR1 LGHDT and CDR2 YNNKEL come from the germline V gene (reference sequence). The CDR3 region is CASSLRQGLTDTQYF. CDR3 nucleotide sequence: TGTGCCAGCAGCCTAAGACAGGGACTCACAGATACGCAGTATTTT.

This clone came up once. The chain joins TRBV28 to TRBJ1-5; 8 bases map to TRBD1. The V segment lost 6 bases and the J segment 2 bases; nucleotides outside the gene matches: 6. From germline, CDR1 is MDHEN and CDR2 SYDVKM. This CDR3 comprises 15 residues. The CDR3 coding sequence is TGTGCCAGCAGGGCGACAGGGGCCGGCAATCAGCCCCAGCATTTT. Its translation is CASRATGAGNQPQHF.

For the CDR3, the DNA is TGCGCCAGCAGTCCCGGGGAGGGACGGTACGAGCAGTACTTC. Translation: CASSPGEGRYEQYF. V is TRBV4-3 and J is TRBJ2-7; TRBD2 agrees at 7 bases. Germline loops: CDR1 LGHNA, CDR2 YSLEER. Losses at the gene ends were 6 bases for V and 4 bases for J; bases not matched to a gene: 9. This CDR3 is built from 14 residues.

The sample holds a few counts of this clone. The chain recombines TRBV28 with TRBJ2-2; 10 nucleotides line up with TRBD2. In germline, CDR1 is MDHEN, CDR2 SYDVKM. The CDR3 runs to 16 residues. Losses at the gene ends were 3 bases for V and 6 bases for J; bases not matched to a gene: 7. The CDR3 DNA sequence: TGTGCCAGCAGTTTGCTAGCGGGAGTGTCTCCCGGGGAGCTGTTTTTT. Translated, it gives CASSLLAGVSPGELFF.

The chain carries TRBV11-1 and TRBJ2-2; a possible D gene is TRBD1 (6 bases). Germline values: CDR1 SGHAT, CDR2 FQDESV (reference sequence). The V end was cut by 4 bases, the J end by 5 bases, with 8 bases between. The CDR3 has 13 residues. CDR3 DNA: TGTGCCAGCAGCTACAGGGTTACCGGGGAGCTGTTTTTT. Residues: CASSYRVTGELFF.

The chain links TRBV15 to TRBJ1-5, with 7 bases matching TRBD1. This CDR3 is 16 amino acids long. Germline CDR1 is LNHNV and CDR2 is YYDKDF (reference sequence). V was clipped by 0 bases and J by 4 bases; unmatched bases: 6. CDR3 in DNA: TGTGCCACCAGCAGAGATTTGCCGGACAGGAATCAGCCCCAGCATTTT. This codes for CATSRDLPDRNQPQHF. Supplemented by reference TRBV15 and TRBJ1-5, the full variable domain reads DAMVIQNPRYQVTQFGKPVTLSCSQTLNHNVMYWYQQKSSQAPKLLFHYYDKDFNNEADTPDNFQSRRPNTSFCFLDIRSPGLGDTAMYLCATSRDLPDRNQPQHFGDGTRLSIL.

The chain has TRBV15 and TRBJ1-3; no reliable D call. The germline V gene encodes CDR1 LNHNV and CDR2 YYDKDF (reference sequence). The V end lost 0 bases, the J end lost 2 bases, and 5 bases lay between the germline ends. The CDR3 extends over 14 amino acids. This chain's CDR3 is CATSRESAGNTIYF. CDR3 DNA sequence: TGTGCCACCAGCAGAGAATCTGCTGGAAACACCATATATTTT.

This clone appeared a single time. The chain links TRBV7-9 to TRBJ1-4; D unclear. V lost 2 bases to trimming and J lost 8 bases, with 12 bases between them. This CDR3 spans 14 amino acids. Germline CDR1 reads SEHNR; CDR2 reads FQNEAQ (reference sequence). This CDR3 is CASSLFLVGEKLFF. CDR3 DNA sequence: TGTGCCAGCAGCTTATTCCTTGTCGGGGAAAAACTGTTTTTT.

This chain joins TRBV2 and TRBJ1-2, with 10 bases matching TRBD1. This CDR3 spans 13 amino acids. V gave up 9 bases and J gave up 4 bases; unmatched junction bases: 5. From germline, CDR1 is SNHLY and CDR2 FYNNEI. Here the CDR3 reads CASLRQGAYGYTF. The CDR3 nucleotides are TGTGCCAGTTTGAGACAGGGGGCCTATGGCTACACCTTC.

The CDR3 region has the DNA TGTGCCAGCAGTCACCGGGGTTCACCCCTCCACTTT. Protein product: CASSHRGSPLHF. V usage is TRBV12-3 or TRBV12-4 and J usage is TRBJ1-6; D remains unclear. Trimming cost V 5 bases and J 9 bases, with 8 bases left between them. The CDR3 totals 12 residues.

V and J are TRBV6-6 and TRBJ2-7, with 7 nucleotides matching TRBD2. Germline assignment: CDR1 MNHNY and CDR2 SVGAGI (reference sequence). V shed 0 bases and J 2 bases; nucleotides not matched to a gene: 4. This CDR3 region has 15 residues. CDR3 amino acids: CASSYSKRGTYEQYF. CDR3 nucleotides: TGTGCCAGCAGTTACTCTAAGCGGGGAACCTACGAGCAGTACTTC.

The V and J genes are TRBV27 and TRBJ2-1; the match to TRBD2 covers 12 bases. This CDR3 region has 16 residues. V shed 4 bases and J 2 bases; nucleotides not matched to a gene: 3. Germline V gene data show CDR1 as MNHEY and CDR2 as SMNVEV (reference sequence). As DNA, the CDR3 is TGTGCCAGCAGTTCCCGACTAGCGGGAGCCTACAATGAGCAGTTCTTC. As protein: CASSSRLAGAYNEQFF.

CDR3: CASSSATSGKETQYF. CDR3 nucleotides: TGTGCCAGCAGTTCCGCGACTAGCGGTAAAGAGACCCAGTACTTC. V gene TRBV27 combines with J gene TRBJ2-5, with 9 bases fitting TRBD2. Germline V gene lookup returns CDR1 MNHEY and CDR2 SMNVEV (reference sequence). The CDR3 spans 15 residues. V shed 4 bases, J shed 3 bases, and the junction held 6 bases outside the gene matches.

The CDR3 here is CASSITGGQNTEAFF. DNA of the CDR3: TGTGCCAGTAGTATTACAGGGGGCCAGAACACTGAAGCTTTCTTT. The gene calls are TRBV19 and TRBJ1-1; 9 bases map to TRBD1. The V and J ends lost 3 bases and 1 base, in that order; junction bases with no gene match: 3. Germline assignment: CDR1 LNHDA and CDR2 SQIVND (reference sequence). The CDR3 covers 15 residues.

The chain recombines TRBV6-5 with TRBJ1-2; D is unclear. The ends were cut back, 0 bases at V and 7 bases at J, with 12 bases in the middle. This CDR3 contains 14 residues. Per the germline V gene, CDR1 is MNHEY and CDR2 is SVGAGI. CDR3 sequence (DNA): TGTGCCAGCAGTTACTCGAGCAGTGAGGGTGGCTACACCTTC. Amino acid sequence: CASSYSSSEGGYTF.

This rearrangement joins TRBV11-2 to TRBJ1-1; 10 nucleotides match TRBD1. The length of the CDR3 is 13 residues. Germline trimming cut 3 bases from V and 10 bases from J; bases unmatched to any gene: 5. Germline V CDR1 and CDR2: SGHAT, FQNNGV. The CDR3 sequence: CASSFGTGAGAFF. Here the CDR3 DNA reads TGTGCCAGCAGCTTTGGGACAGGGGCAGGAGCTTTCTTT.